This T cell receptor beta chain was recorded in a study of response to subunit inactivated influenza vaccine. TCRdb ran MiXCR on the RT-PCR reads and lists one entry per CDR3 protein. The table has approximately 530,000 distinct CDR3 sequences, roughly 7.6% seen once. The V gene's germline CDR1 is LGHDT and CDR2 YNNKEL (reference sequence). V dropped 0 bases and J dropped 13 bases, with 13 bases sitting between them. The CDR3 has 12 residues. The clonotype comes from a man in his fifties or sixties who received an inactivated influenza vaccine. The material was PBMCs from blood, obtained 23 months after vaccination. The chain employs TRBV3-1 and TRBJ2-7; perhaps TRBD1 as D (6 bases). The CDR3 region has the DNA TGTGCCAGCAGCCAAGAAAACAGGGTGCAATACTTC. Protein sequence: CASSQENRVQYF.